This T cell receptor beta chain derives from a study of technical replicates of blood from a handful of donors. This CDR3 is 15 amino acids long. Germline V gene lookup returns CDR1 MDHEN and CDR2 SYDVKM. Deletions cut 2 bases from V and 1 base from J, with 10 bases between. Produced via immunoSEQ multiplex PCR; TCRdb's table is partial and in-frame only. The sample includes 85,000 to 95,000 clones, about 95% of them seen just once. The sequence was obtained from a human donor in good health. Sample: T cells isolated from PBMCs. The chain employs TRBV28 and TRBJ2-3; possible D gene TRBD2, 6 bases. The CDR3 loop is CASSLQGGGTDTQYF. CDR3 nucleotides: TGTGCCAGCAGTTTACAGGGCGGGGGCACAGATACGCAGTATTTT.